The TCR beta chain under discussion was sequenced for a study of T cell repertoires in cytomegalovirus infection. Study findings and constraints: HLA-C-restricted CMV-specific TCR beta clonotypes were dominant in the ex vivo response.

With respect to this clonotype: Its antigen is currently unknown.

TCRdb reprocessed the reads via MiXCR and lists one record per CDR3 protein. The profile shows about 300,000 distinct CDR3 sequences, about a tenth of them singletons. V was pared by 0 bases and J by 9 bases, with 13 bases between. Germline CDR1 and CDR2: SGHDT and YYEEEE. The CDR3 spans 14 residues. This TCR derives from a human donor in good health (CMV status not recorded). Some clones in this sample may be carry-over from other donors' samples. The rearrangement uses TRBV5-6 and TRBJ2-1; D is uncertain. Sequencing was performed on PBMCs. CDR3 in DNA: TGTGCCAGCAGCTTGGTCCCAGTTTCGGGTGAGCAGTTCTTC. Protein sequence: CASSLVPVSGEQFF. The entire variable domain, with the rest obtained from reference TRBV5-6 and TRBJ2-1, is as follows: DAGVTQSPTHLIKTRGQQVTLRCSPKSGHDTVSWYQQALGQGPQFIFQYYEEEERQRGNFPDRFSGHQFPNYSSELNVNALLLGDSALYLCASSLVPVSGEQFFGPGTRLTVL.